This T cell receptor beta chain was profiled in a study of Ad26.COV2.S vaccination and SARS-CoV-2 variants. As for the study in general: Once, or twice with 56 days between doses, Ad26.COV2.S was given intramuscularly. The study's findings and limits: The authors reported substantial breadth in spike-specific CD8+ and CD4+ T cell responses after vaccination. Placebo and vaccine recipients had non-spike TCR breadth that was similar.

The germline gives CDR1 SGHAT, CDR2 FQNNGV. Between the trimmed V and J ends, which lost 3 bases and 4 bases, there was a span of 19 bases. The CDR3 totals 16 residues. On this clone itself: Its antigen is as yet unknown.

Described treatment: roughly 20 received Ad26.COV2.S at low or high dose, single or two shots; 5 received placebo; per-sample allocation not given. Sample collection was performed on day 63 after the first vaccine or placebo injection. In Boston, the donor was an adult between 18-55 years of age. Clones were sequenced by immunoSEQ multiplex PCR, and TCRdb holds only the in-frame ones, with some missing. The sample lists approximately 480,000 clones, around 85% occurring once. The chain uses TRBV11-2 and TRBJ2-7; possibly TRBD2 for D (6 bases). The sequence was collected from a person aged 18-60 years who received the Ad26.COV2.S COVID-19 vaccine or a placebo. This specimen consisted of peripheral blood, obtained in a trial of Ad26.COV2.S vaccine versus placebo. Written as DNA, the CDR3 is TGTGCCAGCAGCTTGGGCAAACGGGAGCTCGAGTACGAGCAGTACTTC. Translation gives CASSLGKRELEYEQYF. The complete variable domain, with remaining parts taken from reference TRBV11-2 and TRBJ2-7, reads EAGVAQSPRYKIIEKRQSVAFWCNPISGHATLYWYQQILGQGPKLLIQFQNNGVVDDSQLPKDRFSAERLKGVDSTLKIQPAKLEDSAVYLCASSLGKRELEYEQYFGPGTRLTVT.